These 11 T cell receptor beta chains were all obtained from the same sample, sequenced in a study of naive and memory T cell subsets. Treatment of the sample: skin biopsy from PPD injection site in Mantoux-positive individual. An oligonucleotide containing a UMI was ligated to the 3' end of TCR cDNA. Ligated cDNA underwent four rounds of PCR with nested alpha and beta constant region primers and SP2. TCRdb itself ran the UMI-ligation and nested PCR reads through MiXCR, one entry per CDR3 protein. The table shows around 30,000 distinct CDR3 sequences, with more than 6.5% occurring only once. The source material was skin, sampled from a tuberculin skin test site. The origin of the receptors is an adult in good health.

This clonotype was recorded at least ten times. The V call is TRBV5-4, the J call TRBJ2-5; 11 nucleotides agree with TRBD2. V trimming: 1 base; J trimming: 7 bases; junction bases outside the gene matches: 6. Germline V gene data show CDR1 as SGHNT and CDR2 as YYREEE (reference sequence). The CDR3 is made up of 15 amino acids. In DNA form, the CDR3 reads TGTGCCAGCAGCTTGTATCTAGCGGGGGGCGGGACCCAGTACTTC. Translation: CASSLYLAGGGTQYF.

The sample holds many counts of this clonotype. The V call is TRBV11-2, the J call TRBJ2-5, with no clear D. The CDR3 covers 11 residues. Trimming left V 4 bases short and J 7 bases short, with 7 bases between. CDR1 is SGHAT, CDR2 FQNNGV, per germline. The CDR3 sequence is CASSSVSTQYF. The DNA of the CDR3 is TGTGCCAGCAGCTCAGTATCGACCCAGTACTTC.

This clonotype was seen repeatedly, ten times or more. The V call is TRBV20-1, the J call TRBJ2-3, with 7 bases fitting TRBD2. Germline V CDR1 and CDR2: DFQATT, SNEGSKA (reference sequence). The J segment lost 6 bases and the V segment lost 0 bases, leaving 9 bases of the junction unmatched. The length of the CDR3 is 15 residues. CDR3 loop: CSARDWGGGGDTQYF. In DNA form, the CDR3 reads TGCAGTGCTAGAGATTGGGGGGGAGGAGGGGATACGCAGTATTTT.

In the case of this clonotype: One end of the junction varies from germline; a read error may be responsible. V is TRBV6-2 or TRBV6-3 and J is TRBJ2-5; weak D call: TRBD2 (6 bases). This CDR3 comprises 16 residues. CDR1 is MNHEY, CDR2 SVGEGT, per germline. The CDR3 sequence is CASSYQPPGLQGTQYF. CDR3 coding DNA: TGTGCCAGCAGCTATCAACCCCCGGGACTCCAAGGGACCCAGTACTTC.

The V gene is TRBV5-4, the J gene TRBJ1-3; TRBD1 matches at 11 bases. Germline V gives CDR1 SGHNT, CDR2 YYREEE (reference sequence). This CDR3 region has 17 residues. V dropped 4 bases and J dropped 0; count of bases not matched to a gene: 6. The CDR3 is CASSNRDRGTSGNTIYF. The CDR3 DNA is TGTGCCAGCAGCAACCGGGACAGGGGGACCTCTGGAAACACCATATATTTT.

This clonotype was seen ten or more times. The V and J genes are TRBV19 and TRBJ2-7; 8 bases align to TRBD1. With 5 bases clipped from V and 5 bases from J, the junction kept 5 bases outside the gene matches. The CDR3 consists of 13 residues. The germline V gene encodes CDR1 LNHDA and CDR2 SQIVND (reference sequence). CDR3 region: CASSSDRVDEQYF. CDR3 in DNA: TGTGCCAGTAGTTCGGACAGGGTGGACGAGCAGTACTTC.

CDR3 amino acids: CASSYDGTKGSAIGYTF. The DNA for the CDR3 is TGTGCCAGCAGTTACGACGGAACCAAGGGGTCTGCAATCGGCTACACCTTC. This sequence joins TRBV6-5 and TRBJ1-2; TRBD1 might be the D (5 bases). This CDR3 spans 17 amino acids. The germline CDR1 and CDR2 sequences are MNHEY and SVGAGI. V lost 2 bases, J lost 8 bases, and 24 bases lay in between.

In this sample, this clonotype turned up many times. Compared with germline, one end of the junction differs, possibly owing to a read error. As DNA, the CDR3 is TGTGCCAGCAGTGCTCGGACAGGGGTAAACTTC. Encoded protein: CASSARTGVNF. The gene calls are TRBV2 and TRBJ2-7; 9 nucleotides line up with TRBD1. The CDR3 consists of 11 residues. Germline CDR1 and CDR2: SNHLY and FYNNEI.

This clonotype was seen ten or more times. The chain has TRBV29-1 and TRBJ1-1; 10 bases fit TRBD1. V shed 7 bases, J shed 5 bases, and the junction held 7 bases outside the gene matches. The CDR3 has 13 residues. Germline CDR1 SQVTM, CDR2 ANQGSEA. The CDR3 DNA reads as TGCAGCGGATGGGACAGGGGAACGACTGAAGCTTTCTTT. Translation: CSGWDRGTTEAFF. Variable domain in full (rest from reference TRBV29-1 and TRBJ1-1): SAVISQKPSRDICQRGTSLTIQCQVDSQVTMMFWYRQQPGQSLTLIATANQGSEATYESGFVIDKFPISRPNLTFSTLTVSNMSPEDSSIYLCSGWDRGTTEAFFGQGTRLTVV.

This clonotype was observed many times. The chain joins TRBV9 to TRBJ2-1, with 9 bases lining up with TRBD1. Germline assignment: CDR1 SGDLS and CDR2 YYNGEE. Germline trimming cut 7 bases from V and 6 bases from J; bases unmatched to any gene: 11. The CDR3 extends over 15 amino acids. CDR3 sequence: CASRGTGQGLNEQFF. In nucleotides, the CDR3 is TGTGCCAGCCGTGGTACGGGACAGGGCCTCAATGAGCAGTTCTTC. Supplemented by reference TRBV9 and TRBJ2-1, the full variable domain reads DSGVTQTPKHLITATGQRVTLRCSPRSGDLSVYWYQQSLDQGLQFLIQYYNGEERAKGNILERFSAQQFPDLHSELNLSSLELGDSALYFCASRGTGQGLNEQFFGPGTRLTVL.

This clonotype has a count of ten or more. The chain employs TRBV4-1 and TRBJ2-7, with D possibly being TRBD1 (5 bases). The CDR3 consists of 13 residues. Germline lookup yields CDR1 MGHRA and CDR2 YSYEKL. V was trimmed by 6 bases and J by 5 bases, leaving 14 bases between them. The CDR3 sequence is CASSEGARDEQYF. The CDR3 DNA reads TGCGCCAGCAGTGAAGGGGCCCGGGACGAGCAGTACTTC.